This entry lists 22 T cell receptor beta chains sequenced from one sample in a study of blood T cells in healthy people across ages. Then a second PCR, running roughly 7 to 12 cycles, was carried out with a sample-barcoded 5' primer and a J-beta primer mix. TCRdb re-called the 5' RACE reads through MiXCR, storing one row per CDR3 protein. The table has fewer than 950,000 distinct CDR3 sequences, 50% to 65% seen once. Sequencing used blood. All receptors come from a man at least 80 years old in good health.

The DNA for the CDR3 is TGTGCCAGCAGTTACGGGAGGGGGCGATACAATGAGCAGTACTTC. Its translation is CASSYGRGRYNEQYF. This chain joins TRBV6-5 and TRBJ2-7; D possibly uses TRBD1 or TRBD2 (7 bases each). Germline assignment: CDR1 MNHEY and CDR2 SVGAGI. V was trimmed by 2 bases and J by 7 bases, leaving 18 bases between them. The CDR3 runs 15 residues.

The V call is TRBV3-1, the J call TRBJ1-5, with D hard to call. CDR3 size: 14 residues. The germline gives CDR1 LGHDT, CDR2 YNNKEL (reference sequence). V was clipped by 4 bases and J by 5 bases, with 12 bases between them. The CDR3 DNA is TGTGCCAGCAGCCCCGGGCTCCACCATCAGCCCCAGCATTTT. Amino acid sequence: CASSPGLHHQPQHF.

V and J are TRBV5-1 and TRBJ2-5; 12 positions match TRBD2. Germline CDR1 and CDR2: SGHRS and YFSETQ. This CDR3 is 16 amino acids long. V gave up 4 bases and J gave up 4 bases; unmatched junction bases: 8. CDR3 nucleotide sequence: TGCGCCAGCAGCCCCCGACTAGCGGGAGAGGGAGAGACCCAGTACTTC. Translation: CASSPRLAGEGETQYF.

This chain links TRBV6-2 or TRBV6-3 with TRBJ2-1, with 11 bases aligning to TRBD2. The J call is doubtful: the DNA matches TRBJ2-7 better. CDR3 length: 15 amino acids. Germline CDR1 and CDR2: MNHEY and SVGEGT. This CDR3 is CASSFRLAGRYEQYF. The CDR3 nucleotides read TGTGCCAGCAGTTTTCGACTAGCGGGAAGATACGAGCAGTACTTC.

The table lists this clonotype with a count of one. The V and J genes are TRBV4-1 and TRBJ2-7, with 7 bases aligning to TRBD1. Germline assignment: CDR1 MGHRA and CDR2 YSYEKL. This CDR3 contains 15 residues. The ends lost 0 bases at V and 3 bases at J; junction bases unmatched: 5. The DNA of the CDR3 is TGCGCCAGCAGCCAAGAAAGGGGGCTCGGCTACGAGCAGTACTTC. Its translation: CASSQERGLGYEQYF.

The table lists this clonotype with many counts. CDR3 in DNA: TGCAGCGTTGGGACCGGGAACTACGAGCAGTACTTC. Encoded protein: CSVGTGNYEQYF. The gene calls are TRBV29-1 and TRBJ2-7; possible D gene TRBD2, 5 bases. V was trimmed by 4 bases and J by 3 bases, leaving 10 bases between them. Germline CDR1 SQVTM, CDR2 ANQGSEA. The CDR3 loop spans 12 amino acids.

On this clonotype: Mismatch with germline at one junction end may stem from a read error. This chain joins TRBV7-7 and TRBJ2-1, with no clear D. Per the germline V gene, CDR1 is SSHAT and CDR2 is FNYEAQ (reference sequence). The CDR3 runs to 14 residues. The CDR3 is CASSSQDLGNEQFF. DNA for the CDR3: TGTGCTAGCAGCTCCCAAGACCTTGGCAATGAGCAGTTCTTC.

This clonotype turned up a few times. A read error may be the cause here, since a much bigger clone is one base away. This chain joins TRBV9 and TRBJ2-6; D gene unclear. Germline values: CDR1 SGDLS, CDR2 YYNGEE. CDR3 size: 14 residues. Deletions cut 4 bases from V and 0 bases from J, with 5 bases between. The CDR3 DNA reads as TGTGCCAGCAGCCCCCACTCTGGGGCCAACGTCCTGACTTTC. It translates to CASSPHSGANVLTF.

This clonotype has a handful of counts. This chain joins TRBV2 and TRBJ2-5, with 11 bases identical to TRBD1. Germline-derived CDR1 and CDR2 are SNHLY and FYNNEI. V was pared by 6 bases and J by 4 bases, with 13 bases of the junction left unmatched. The CDR3 runs to 17 residues. CDR3 loop: CASRMGRPDRGRETQYF. For the CDR3, the DNA is TGTGCCAGCAGAATGGGTCGCCCGGACAGGGGGCGAGAGACCCAGTACTTC.

V and J are TRBV20-1 and TRBJ2-1; possible D gene TRBD1, 5 bases. The CDR3 extends over 16 amino acids. In germline, CDR1 is DFQATT, CDR2 SNEGSKA (reference sequence). Trimming left V 1 base short and J 2 bases short, with 15 bases between. The CDR3, as DNA: TGCAGTGCTAGAGGGGGTTTCAGGGAACCCTACAATGAGCAGTTCTTC. Translated, it gives CSARGGFREPYNEQFF.

This chain joins TRBV7-3 and TRBJ2-3; D is perhaps TRBD2 (5 bases). Germline V gene data show CDR1 as SGHTA and CDR2 as FQGTGA. Trimming took 5 bases from V and 0 from J, leaving 12 bases between them. The CDR3 covers 15 residues. The CDR3 here is CASSPMGGSTDTQYF. In nucleotides, the CDR3 is TGTGCCAGCAGCCCAATGGGCGGGAGCACAGATACGCAGTATTTT.

The chain joins TRBV7-2 to TRBJ2-1, with TRBD2 matching 9 bases. V was pared by 1 base and J by 7 bases, with 5 bases of the junction left unmatched. Germline-derived CDR1 and CDR2 are SGHTA and FQGNSA. This CDR3 region has 15 residues. CDR3 bases: TGTGCCAGCAGCTTAGGAGGTAGCGGGAGTAATGAGCAGTTCTTC. This gives the protein CASSLGGSGSNEQFF.

This chain links TRBV5-4 with TRBJ2-5; 7 positions match TRBD1. The CDR3 loop spans 15 amino acids. The germline gives CDR1 SGHNT, CDR2 YYREEE (reference sequence). V lost 1 base and J lost 0; bases outside the gene matches: 3. CDR3 in amino acids: CASSLRDSYQETQYF. The CDR3 DNA follows: TGTGCCAGCAGCTTGCGGGACAGCTACCAAGAGACCCAGTACTTC.

This clonotype occurred a few times. This chain joins TRBV20-1 and TRBJ2-5; 9 bases fit TRBD2. The CDR3 contains 16 residues. Looked up from germline, CDR1 is DFQATT and CDR2 is SNEGSKA (reference sequence). Trimming at V came to 2 bases and at J to 1 base, leaving 8 bases not matched to a gene. CDR3 residues: CSARSGAGGFQETQYF. The CDR3 DNA reads as TGCAGTGCTAGATCCGGGGCGGGAGGGTTCCAAGAGACCCAGTACTTC.

The chain links TRBV4-2 to TRBJ2-7; 11 nucleotides line up with TRBD1. The CDR3 sequence is 16 residues long. CDR1 is LGHNA, CDR2 YNFKEQ, per germline. Trimming cost V 0 bases and J 3 bases; bases outside gene matches: 4. The CDR3 sequence: CASSQDWDRGSYEQYF. The CDR3 region has the DNA TGTGCCAGCAGCCAAGATTGGGACAGGGGGAGCTACGAGCAGTACTTC.

This clonotype has only a few counts. CDR3 sequence: CSARGSGFTYEQYF. For the CDR3, the DNA is TGCAGTGCTAGGGGTAGCGGGTTTACCTACGAGCAGTACTTC. V usage is TRBV20-1 and J usage is TRBJ2-7, with 7 bases fitting TRBD2. CDR3 length: 14 residues. Germline V gives CDR1 DFQATT, CDR2 SNEGSKA (reference sequence). The trim removed 3 bases at V and 2 bases at J, leaving 7 bases unmatched.

The chain is built from TRBV11-2 and TRBJ1-5, with D unresolved. The V gene's germline CDR1 is SGHAT and CDR2 FQNNGV. The CDR3 extends over 15 amino acids. V was shortened by 1 base and J by 0 bases, with 7 bases between the two germline ends. CDR3 bases: TGTGCCAGCAGCTTAGGCAGCTATAGCAATCAGCCCCAGCATTTT. This sequence encodes CASSLGSYSNQPQHF.

The rearrangement joins TRBV7-9 to TRBJ2-3; D perhaps matches TRBD1 (5 bases). Trimming removed 1 base from V and 14 bases from J, with 25 bases in between. CDR1 SEHNR and CDR2 FQNEAQ come from the germline V gene (reference sequence). CDR3 length equals 16 residues. The CDR3 spells CASSLGWGRADRYAYF. The CDR3 bases are TGTGCCAGCAGCTTAGGTTGGGGCAGGGCCGACAGATACGCGTATTTT.

This rearrangement joins TRBV3-1 to TRBJ1-1; no definite D call. The CDR3 is made up of 17 amino acids. Trimming removed 0 bases from V and 1 base from J, with 15 bases in between. Germline-derived CDR1 and CDR2 are LGHDT and YNNKEL (reference sequence). CDR3 DNA: TGTGCCAGCAGCCAAGACCCCCCAGGACCGGAGAACACTGAAGCTTTCTTT. It translates to CASSQDPPGPENTEAFF.

V and J are TRBV9 and TRBJ1-1; 7 nucleotides align to TRBD1. This CDR3 spans 15 amino acids. Germline-derived CDR1 and CDR2 are SGDLS and YYNGEE. The J segment lost 1 base and the V segment lost 0 bases, leaving 3 bases of the junction unmatched. The CDR3 reads CASSVEGTANTEAFF. CDR3 coding DNA: TGTGCCAGCAGCGTAGAGGGGACAGCGAACACTGAAGCTTTCTTT.

The CDR3 loop reads CSVEEGLLGGETQYF. For the CDR3, the DNA is TGCAGCGTTGAAGAAGGGCTGTTAGGGGGGGAGACCCAGTACTTC. The V and J genes are TRBV29-1 and TRBJ2-5; D tentatively fits TRBD1 or TRBD2 (6 bases each). The length of the CDR3 is 15 residues. Trimming pared 0 bases from V and 5 bases from J, leaving 16 bases between. The germline CDR1 and CDR2 sequences are SQVTM and ANQGSEA.

This clonotype was picked up a small number of times. The chain recombines TRBV20-1 with TRBJ1-2, with TRBD1 identical over 7 bases. V shed 4 bases, J shed 5 bases, and the junction held 7 bases outside the gene matches. CDR3 length: 13 residues. Germline V lookup: CDR1 DFQATT, CDR2 SNEGSKA (reference sequence). CDR3 residues: CSAIQDRSYGYTF. The DNA of the CDR3 is TGCAGTGCTATCCAGGACAGGTCATATGGCTACACCTTC.